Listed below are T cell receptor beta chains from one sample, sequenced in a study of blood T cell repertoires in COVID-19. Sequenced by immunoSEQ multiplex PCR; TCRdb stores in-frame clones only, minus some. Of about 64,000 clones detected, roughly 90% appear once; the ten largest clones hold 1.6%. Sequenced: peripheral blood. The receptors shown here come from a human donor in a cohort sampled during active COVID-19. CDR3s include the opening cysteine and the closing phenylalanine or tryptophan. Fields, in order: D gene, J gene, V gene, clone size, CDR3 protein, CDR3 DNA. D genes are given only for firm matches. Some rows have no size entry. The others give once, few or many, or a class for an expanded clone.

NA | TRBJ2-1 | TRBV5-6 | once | CASSGATNYNEQFF | TGTGCCAGCAGCGGAGCGACCAACTACAATGAGCAGTTCTTC
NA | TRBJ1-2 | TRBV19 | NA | CASSIPGGDYGYTF | TGTGCCAGTAGTATCCCCGGGGGAGACTATGGCTACACCTTC
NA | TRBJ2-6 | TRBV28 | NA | CASSVQGYSGANVLTF | TGTGCCAGCAGTGTCCAGGGCTACTCTGGGGCCAACGTCCTGACTTTC
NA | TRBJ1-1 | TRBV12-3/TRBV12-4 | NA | CASSLTGVKAFF | TGTGCCAGCAGTTTAACGGGGGTTAAAGCTTTCTTT
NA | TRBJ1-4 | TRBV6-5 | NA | CASSYSTTNEKLFF | TGTGCCAGCAGTTATTCCACAACTAATGAAAAACTGTTTTTT
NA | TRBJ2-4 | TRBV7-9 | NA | CASSLGGTRLAKNIQYF | TGTGCCAGCAGCTTAGGGGGGACAAGACTAGCCAAAAACATTCAGTACTTC
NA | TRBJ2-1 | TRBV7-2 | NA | CASSLRPAWNEQFF | TGTGCCAGCAGCTTGCGTCCTGCCTGGAATGAGCAGTTCTTC
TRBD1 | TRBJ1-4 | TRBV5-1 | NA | CASSLVAGGLGEKLFF | TGCGCCAGCAGCTTGGTGGCAGGGGGCCTGGGGGAAAAACTGTTTTTT
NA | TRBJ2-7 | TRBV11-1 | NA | CASSPAGRGYEQYF | TGTGCCAGCAGCCCGGCGGGACGGGGCTACGAGCAGTACTTC
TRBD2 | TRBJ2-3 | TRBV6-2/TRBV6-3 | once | CASSYRPRGIAGVADTQYF | TGTGCCAGCAGTTACCGCCCACGCGGGATAGCGGGAGTCGCAGATACGCAGTATTTT
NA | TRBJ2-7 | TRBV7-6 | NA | CASSGGAGSPYEQYF | TGTGCCAGCAGTGGGGGGGCGGGGAGCCCCTACGAGCAGTACTTC
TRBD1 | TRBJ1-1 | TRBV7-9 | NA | CASSLLAGGSTEAFF | TGTGCCAGCAGCTTACTGGCAGGGGGGAGCACTGAAGCTTTCTTT
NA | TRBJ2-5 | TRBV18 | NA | CASSPKTGAETQYF | TGTGCCAGCTCTCCAAAGACAGGTGCAGAGACCCAGTACTTC
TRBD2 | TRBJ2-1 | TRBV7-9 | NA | CASSQRTSGIYNEQFF | TGTGCCAGCAGCCAGCGGACTAGCGGGATATACAATGAGCAGTTCTTC
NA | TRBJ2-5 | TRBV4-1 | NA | CASSQEGGVGTQYF | TGCGCCAGCAGCCAAGAAGGAGGGGTGGGGACCCAGTACTTC
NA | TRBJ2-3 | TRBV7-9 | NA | CASSSGRGTDTQYF | TGTGCCAGCAGCTCGGGGAGAGGCACAGATACGCAGTATTTT